The 2 T cell receptor beta chains in this list originate from one sample, sequenced in a study of blood T cell repertoires in COVID-19. Libraries were prepared by immunoSEQ multiplex PCR; TCRdb keeps only in-frame clonotypes and omits some of them. The sample lists over 75,000 clones, 88% occurring once. The sequencing sample was made of peripheral blood. The receptor source for this set is a middle-aged man with COVID-19, enrolled during active disease.

The rearrangement links TRBV9 to TRBJ2-1, with 10 bases identical to TRBD2. The CDR3 extends over 17 amino acids. Germline loops: CDR1 SGDLS, CDR2 YYNGEE. Trimming took 0 bases from V and 5 from J; bases not matched to a gene: 8. The DNA for the CDR3 is TGTGCCAGCAGCGTAGTCCCCCTTAGCGGGGGGCACAATGAGCAGTTCTTC. Translating gives CASSVVPLSGGHNEQFF.

V gene TRBV19 combines with J gene TRBJ1-6; 7 positions agree with TRBD1. V shed 7 bases, J shed 7 bases, and the junction held 10 bases outside the gene matches. The CDR3 spans 15 residues. Germline values: CDR1 LNHDA, CDR2 SQIVND (reference sequence). CDR3 region: CASKGTAQGNSPLHF. CDR3 in DNA: TGTGCCAGTAAGGGGACAGCTCAAGGCAATTCACCCCTCCACTTT.